The 23 T cell receptor beta chains below come from one sample, sequenced in a study of T cell clusters in autoimmune cytopenias. One tube held mixed TRB-A and TRB-B primer pools for touch-down PCR. TCRdb re-called the multiplex PCR reads; one entry per CDR3 protein, DNA not given. Listed are fewer than 3,500 distinct CDR3 sequences; 37% falls within the top ten. TRB amplification used roughly 250 ng of peripheral blood genomic DNA. Input material: peripheral blood. The receptors stem from a human donor with an autoimmune cytopenia or autoimmune hepatitis (not recorded which).

Measured by frequency, this clonotype is medium-sized (0.01 to 0.1%). This chain links TRBV6-5 with TRBJ1-6. Germline CDR1 is MNHEY and CDR2 is SVGAGI. CDR3 length: 11 residues. This CDR3 is CASSSEGPLHF.

This clonotype registers medium-sized by frequency. The J gene is TRBJ2-5, the V gene TRBV11-3; the D call of TRBD1 rests on TCRdb alone, since no DNA is present to check it. This CDR3 is 14 amino acids long. Per germline, CDR1 SGHNT and CDR2 YENEEA. This CDR3 reads CASSIRDRGETQYF. Full variable domain (outside the CDR3, taken from reference TRBV11-3 and TRBJ2-5): EAGVVQSPRYKIIEKKQPVAFWCNPISGHNTLYWYLQNLGQGPELLIRYENEEAVDDSQLPKDRFSAERLKGVDSTLKIQPAELGDSAVYLCASSIRDRGETQYFGPGTRLLVL.

By frequency, this clonotype registers medium-sized. V usage is TRBV12-3 or TRBV12-4 and J usage is TRBJ2-1; TCRdb's assignment of TRBD2 cannot be checked, as there is no DNA. The CDR3 is 16 residues long. The CDR3 protein is CASSLPLERGKAEQFF.

This clonotype is deemed medium-sized by its frequency. V gene TRBV12-3 or TRBV12-4 combines with J gene TRBJ2-5; TCRdb picks TRBD2, but there is no DNA to check that call. This CDR3 is built from 19 residues. The CDR3 sequence: CASRTLRLAGGRYQETQYF.

V and J are TRBV7-9 and TRBJ2-3; there is no DNA to check the TCRdb D call of TRBD2. The CDR3 runs to 20 residues. Germline V lookup: CDR1 SEHNR, CDR2 FQNEAQ (reference sequence). CDR3 protein: CASSLGLTSGGDKGTDTQYF.

V is TRBV24-1 and J is TRBJ2-7; TCRdb names TRBD2, which stays unverified in the absence of DNA. Germline V gene lookup returns CDR1 KGHDR and CDR2 SFDVKD. The CDR3 spans 14 residues. The CDR3 loop is CATSPRASGDEQYF.

The chain uses TRBV7-9 and TRBJ1-6. This CDR3 contains 19 residues. CDR1 SEHNR and CDR2 FQNEAQ come from the germline V gene (reference sequence). CDR3 sequence: CASSEGPGTESSYNSPLHF.

The genes are TRBV20-1 and TRBJ2-7; TCRdb's D call, TRBD1, is unchecked because there is no DNA. Germline CDR1 and CDR2: DFQATT and SNEGSKA (reference sequence). This CDR3 is 13 amino acids long. The CDR3 is CSASDGQALEQYF.

The genes are TRBV5-4 and TRBJ1-3; TCRdb designates TRBD1, a call that cannot be tested without DNA. Looked up from germline, CDR1 is SGHNT and CDR2 is YYREEE (reference sequence). The CDR3 spans 14 residues. The CDR3 is CASSFGHSGNTIYF.

By frequency, this clonotype is medium-sized. J is TRBJ2-7 and V is TRBV15; TCRdb's D call of TRBD1 is untestable without DNA. CDR3 length: 15 residues. CDR1 and CDR2 from the germline V gene are LNHNV and YYDKDF (reference sequence). CDR3 in amino acids: CATSRDRGPGVEQYF.

In terms of frequency, this clonotype is medium-sized. The chain employs TRBV19 and TRBJ2-1; the TCRdb D gene call, TRBD2, has no DNA to confirm it. Looked up from germline, CDR1 is LNHDA and CDR2 is SQIVND (reference sequence). This CDR3 comprises 18 residues. The CDR3 reads CASSIDGTSGTSYNEQFF.

The rearrangement links TRBV5-1 to TRBJ1-2. The germline V gene has CDR1 SGHRS and CDR2 YFSETQ. CDR3 length equals 13 residues. This CDR3 reads CASSLAPNYGYTF. The variable domain in full, completed from reference TRBV5-1 and TRBJ1-2, reads KAGVTQTPRYLIKTRGQQVTLSCSPISGHRSVSWYQQTPGQGLQFLFEYFSETQRNKGNFPGRFSGRQFSNSRSEMNVSTLELGDSALYLCASSLAPNYGYTFGSGTRLTVV.

This clonotype shows up as medium-sized by frequency. The rearrangement joins TRBV12-3 or TRBV12-4 to TRBJ2-2. This CDR3 spans 12 amino acids. CDR3 sequence: CASSFGGGELFF.

In terms of frequency, this clonotype is medium-sized (0.01 to 0.1%). The chain combines TRBV6-5 with TRBJ2-1; as DNA is missing, the TRBD2 call by TCRdb cannot be tested. Germline CDR1 and CDR2: MNHEY and SVGAGI. The CDR3 totals 19 residues. CDR3 loop: CASSYSTSGSGGPVDEQFF.

V and J are TRBV24-1 and TRBJ2-7; the TCRdb D gene call, TRBD1, has no DNA to confirm it. The germline CDR1 and CDR2 sequences are KGHDR and SFDVKD. The CDR3 covers 18 residues. This chain's CDR3 is CATSPGQGSLHSSYEQYF.

This sequence joins TRBV27 and TRBJ1-3. Germline V gives CDR1 MNHEY, CDR2 SMNVEV (reference sequence). The CDR3 sequence is 14 residues long. CDR3 amino acids: CASSYGGPGNTIYF.

The J gene is TRBJ2-1, the V gene TRBV6-2 or TRBV6-3; TCRdb's D gene call, TRBD2, goes unchecked for lack of DNA. The CDR3 extends over 14 amino acids. Germline CDR1 is MNHEY and CDR2 is SVGEGT. The CDR3: CASSRLAIDNEQFF.

V and J are TRBV7-9 and TRBJ2-7; the D call of TRBD1 rests on TCRdb alone, since no DNA is present to check it. This CDR3 comprises 13 residues. Germline assignment: CDR1 SEHNR and CDR2 FQNEAQ (reference sequence). CDR3 residues: CASSLGQFYEQYF.

This clonotype shows up as medium-sized (0.01 to 0.1%) by frequency. The chain uses TRBV6-5 and TRBJ1-2; TCRdb indicates TRBD1, and absent DNA this call remains unverified. The CDR3 has 14 amino acids. From germline, CDR1 is MNHEY and CDR2 SVGAGI. The CDR3 protein is CASSNPGGDYGYTF.

This clonotype ranks as medium-sized in terms of frequency. The J gene is TRBJ1-1, the V gene TRBV6-5. The CDR3 is 14 amino acids. In germline, CDR1 is MNHEY, CDR2 SVGAGI. CDR3 residues: CASSYSRVNTEAFF.

This clonotype shows up as medium-sized (0.01 to 0.1%) by frequency. The chain uses TRBV24-1 and TRBJ2-1; TCRdb calls TRBD2, which cannot be checked without DNA. The length of the CDR3 is 15 residues. CDR1 KGHDR and CDR2 SFDVKD come from the germline V gene. The CDR3 spells CATRSGGDTYNEQFF.

V is TRBV6-5 and J is TRBJ1-1; TCRdb gives TRBD1 as the D gene, but with no DNA this cannot be confirmed. The CDR3 extends over 15 amino acids. Germline CDR1 reads MNHEY; CDR2 reads SVGAGI. CDR3: CASSSRTGGNTEAFF.

The chain recombines TRBV20-1 with TRBJ1-5; TCRdb's assignment of TRBD1 cannot be checked, as there is no DNA. The CDR3 covers 15 residues. Germline CDR1 is DFQATT and CDR2 is SNEGSKA (reference sequence). The CDR3 sequence: CSALTGGFGNQPQHF.